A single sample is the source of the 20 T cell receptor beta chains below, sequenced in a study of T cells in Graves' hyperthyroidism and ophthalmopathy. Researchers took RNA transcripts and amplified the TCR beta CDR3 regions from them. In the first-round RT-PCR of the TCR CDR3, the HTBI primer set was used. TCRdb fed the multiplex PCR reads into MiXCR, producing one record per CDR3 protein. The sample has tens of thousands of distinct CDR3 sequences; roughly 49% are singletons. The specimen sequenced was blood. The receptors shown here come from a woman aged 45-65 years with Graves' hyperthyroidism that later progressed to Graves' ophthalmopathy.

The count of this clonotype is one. In DNA form, the CDR3 reads TGTGCCAGCAGTGGGGGGCGGACTAGCGGGAGGAACAATGAGCAGTTCTTC. Translating gives CASSGGRTSGRNNEQFF. The gene calls are TRBV25-1 and TRBJ2-1, with TRBD2 matching 14 bases. V dropped 4 bases and J dropped 5; count of bases not matched to a gene: 7. The germline V gene encodes CDR1 MGHDK and CDR2 SYGVNS. The CDR3 has 17 amino acids.

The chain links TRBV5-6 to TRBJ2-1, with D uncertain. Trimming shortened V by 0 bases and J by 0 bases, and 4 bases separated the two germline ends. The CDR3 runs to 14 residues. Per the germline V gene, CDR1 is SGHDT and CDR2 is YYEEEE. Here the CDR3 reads CASSLGSSYNEQFF. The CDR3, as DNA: TGTGCCAGCAGCTTGGGCAGCTCCTACAATGAGCAGTTCTTC.

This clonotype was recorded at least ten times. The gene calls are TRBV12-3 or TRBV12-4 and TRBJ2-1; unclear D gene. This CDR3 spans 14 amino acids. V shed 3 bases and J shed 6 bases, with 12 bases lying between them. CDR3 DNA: TGTGCCAGCAGTTTTGGTATTTCGACCAATGAGCAGTTCTTC. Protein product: CASSFGISTNEQFF.

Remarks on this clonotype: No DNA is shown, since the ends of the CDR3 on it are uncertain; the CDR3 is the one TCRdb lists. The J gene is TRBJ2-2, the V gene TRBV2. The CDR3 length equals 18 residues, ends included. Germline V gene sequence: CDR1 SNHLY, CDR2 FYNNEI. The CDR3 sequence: CASSTDQQETQYFGELFF.

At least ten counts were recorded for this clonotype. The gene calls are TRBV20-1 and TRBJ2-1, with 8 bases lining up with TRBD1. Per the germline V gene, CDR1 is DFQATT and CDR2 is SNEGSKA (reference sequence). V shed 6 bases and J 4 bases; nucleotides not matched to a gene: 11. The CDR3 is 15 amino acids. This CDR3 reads CSAPRPGGSYNEQFF. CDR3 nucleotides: TGCAGTGCCCCAAGACCAGGGGGCTCTTACAATGAGCAGTTCTTC.

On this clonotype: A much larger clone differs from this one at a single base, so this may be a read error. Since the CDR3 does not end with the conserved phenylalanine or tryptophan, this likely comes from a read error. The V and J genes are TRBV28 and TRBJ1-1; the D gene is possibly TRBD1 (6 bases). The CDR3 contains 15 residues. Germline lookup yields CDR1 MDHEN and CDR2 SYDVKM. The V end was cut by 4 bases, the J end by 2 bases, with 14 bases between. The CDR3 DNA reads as TGTGCCAGCAGTTCTACCGGACAGCAAAACACTGAAGCTTTCTTG. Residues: CASSSTGQQNTEAFL.

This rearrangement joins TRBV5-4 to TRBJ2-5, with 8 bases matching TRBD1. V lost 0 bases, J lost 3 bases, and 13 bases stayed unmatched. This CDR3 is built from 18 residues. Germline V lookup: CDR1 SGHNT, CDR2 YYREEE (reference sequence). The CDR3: CASSLAGGGMNTEETQYF. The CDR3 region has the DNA TGTGCCAGCAGCTTGGCAGGGGGCGGGATGAACACTGAAGAGACCCAGTACTTC.

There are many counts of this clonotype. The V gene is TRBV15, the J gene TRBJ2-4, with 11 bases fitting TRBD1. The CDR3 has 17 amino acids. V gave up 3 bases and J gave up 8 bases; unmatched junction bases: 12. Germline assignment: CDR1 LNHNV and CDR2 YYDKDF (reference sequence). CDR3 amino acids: CATSSRSWGQGGDIQYF. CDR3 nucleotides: TGTGCCACCAGCAGTCGGTCCTGGGGACAGGGGGGGGACATTCAGTACTTC.

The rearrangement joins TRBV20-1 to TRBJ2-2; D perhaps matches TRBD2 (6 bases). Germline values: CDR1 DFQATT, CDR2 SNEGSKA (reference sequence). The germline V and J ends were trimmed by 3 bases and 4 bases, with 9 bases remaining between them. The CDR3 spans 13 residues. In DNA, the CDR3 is TGCAGTGCTAGGGGGGAGGTCACCGGGGAGCTGTTTTTT. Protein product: CSARGEVTGELFF.

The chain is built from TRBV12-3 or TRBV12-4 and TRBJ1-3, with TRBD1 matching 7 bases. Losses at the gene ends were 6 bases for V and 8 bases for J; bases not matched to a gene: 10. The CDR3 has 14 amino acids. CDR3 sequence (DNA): TGTGCCAGCAGCAGAACAGGGGTTTGCTACACCATATATTTT. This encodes CASSRTGVCYTIYF.

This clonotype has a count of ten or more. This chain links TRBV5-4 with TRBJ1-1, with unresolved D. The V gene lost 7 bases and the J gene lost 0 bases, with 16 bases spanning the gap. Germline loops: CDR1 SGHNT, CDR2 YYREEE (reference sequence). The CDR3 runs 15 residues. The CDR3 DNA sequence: TGTGCCAGCTCTTCCCCGGGCAACGTGAACACTGAAGCTTTCTTT. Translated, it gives CASSSPGNVNTEAFF.

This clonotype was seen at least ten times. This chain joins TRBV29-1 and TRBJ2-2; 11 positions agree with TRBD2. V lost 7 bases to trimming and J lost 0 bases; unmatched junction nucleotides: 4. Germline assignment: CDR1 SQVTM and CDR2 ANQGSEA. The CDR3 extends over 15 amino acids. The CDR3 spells CSATSGSTNTGELFF. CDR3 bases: TGCAGCGCAACTAGCGGGAGTACGAACACCGGGGAGCTGTTTTTT.

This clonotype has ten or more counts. In DNA, the CDR3 is TGTGCCAGTAGTATTGGGACTAGCGGGAGGTCCGCCTCCTACAATGAGCAGTTCTTC. Its protein is CASSIGTSGRSASYNEQFF. V usage is TRBV19 and J usage is TRBJ2-1, with TRBD2 matching 15 bases. This CDR3 has 19 residues. Germline loops: CDR1 LNHDA, CDR2 SQIVND (reference sequence). V lost 3 bases, J lost 0 bases, and 6 bases stayed unmatched.

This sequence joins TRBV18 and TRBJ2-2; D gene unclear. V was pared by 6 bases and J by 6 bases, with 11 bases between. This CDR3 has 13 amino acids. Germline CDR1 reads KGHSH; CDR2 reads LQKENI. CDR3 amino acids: CASSLMSAGELFF. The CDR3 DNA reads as TGTGCCAGCTCCCTTATGTCAGCCGGGGAGCTGTTTTTT.

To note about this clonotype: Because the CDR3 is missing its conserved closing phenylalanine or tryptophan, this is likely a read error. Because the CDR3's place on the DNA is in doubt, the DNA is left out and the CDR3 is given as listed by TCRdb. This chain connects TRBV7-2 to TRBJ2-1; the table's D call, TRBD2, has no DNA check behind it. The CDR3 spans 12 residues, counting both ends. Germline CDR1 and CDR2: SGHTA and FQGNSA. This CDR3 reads CASSSGLAGPTT.

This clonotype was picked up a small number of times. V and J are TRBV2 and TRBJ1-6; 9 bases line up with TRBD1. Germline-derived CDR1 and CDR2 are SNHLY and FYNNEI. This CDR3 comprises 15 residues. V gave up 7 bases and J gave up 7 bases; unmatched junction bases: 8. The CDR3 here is CASKQRTGANSPLHF. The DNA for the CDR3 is TGTGCCAGCAAGCAAAGGACAGGGGCGAATTCACCCCTCCACTTT. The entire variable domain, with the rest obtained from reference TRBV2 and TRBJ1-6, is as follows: EPEVTQTPSHQVTQMGQEVILRCVPISNHLYFYWYRQILGQKVEFLVSFYNNEISEKSEIFDDQFSVERPDGSNFTLKIRSTKLEDSAMYFCASKQRTGANSPLHFGNGTRLTVT.

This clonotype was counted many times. As DNA, the CDR3 is TGTGCCAGCAGTTACTCTTTTGAAAACTATGGCTACACCTTC. Translation gives CASSYSFENYGYTF. The rearrangement uses TRBV6-5 and TRBJ1-2; D not certain. The CDR3 length is 14 residues. The germline V and J ends were trimmed by 0 bases and 2 bases, with 7 bases remaining between them. CDR1 and CDR2 (germline): MNHEY, SVGAGI.

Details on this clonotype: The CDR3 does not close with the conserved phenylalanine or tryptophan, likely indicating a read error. The CDR3 coding sequence is TGTGCCAGTAGTAAGGGGGGCTCATACAATGAGCAGTTCCTC. Its translation: CASSKGGSYNEQFL. The chain couples TRBV19 to TRBJ2-1, with D perhaps TRBD1 or TRBD2 (6 bases each). The length of the CDR3 is 14 residues. Deletions cut 4 bases from V and 4 bases from J, with 11 bases between. In germline, CDR1 is LNHDA, CDR2 SQIVND (reference sequence).

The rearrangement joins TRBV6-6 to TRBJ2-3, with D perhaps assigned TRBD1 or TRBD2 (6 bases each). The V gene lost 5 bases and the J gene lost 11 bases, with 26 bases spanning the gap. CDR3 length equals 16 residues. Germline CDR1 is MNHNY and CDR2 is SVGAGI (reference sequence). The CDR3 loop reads CASSEPGAGPAPEQYF. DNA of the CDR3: TGTGCCAGCAGTGAGCCGGGGGCGGGACCCGCTCCTGAGCAGTATTTT.

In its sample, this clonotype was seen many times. CDR3 in amino acids: CASSASGIETQYF. Written as DNA, the CDR3 is TGTGCCAGCAGCGCTAGCGGGATAGAGACCCAGTACTTC. The chain carries TRBV9 and TRBJ2-5; 9 nucleotides line up with TRBD2. V lost 3 bases to trimming and J lost 4 bases; unmatched junction nucleotides: 1. This CDR3 region has 13 residues. CDR1 SGDLS and CDR2 YYNGEE come from the germline V gene.